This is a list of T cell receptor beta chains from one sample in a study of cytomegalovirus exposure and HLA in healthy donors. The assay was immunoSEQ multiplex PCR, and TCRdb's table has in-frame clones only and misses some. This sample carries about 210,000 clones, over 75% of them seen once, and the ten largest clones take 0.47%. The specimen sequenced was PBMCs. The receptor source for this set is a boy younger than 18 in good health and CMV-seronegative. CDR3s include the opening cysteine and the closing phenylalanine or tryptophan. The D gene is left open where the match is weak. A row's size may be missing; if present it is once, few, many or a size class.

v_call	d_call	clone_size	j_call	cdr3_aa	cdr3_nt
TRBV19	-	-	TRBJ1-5	CATGGNQPQHF	TGTGCCACGGGGGGAAATCAGCCCCAGCATTTT
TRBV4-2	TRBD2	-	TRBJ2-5	CASSQDPSGRSSETQYF	TGTGCCAGCAGCCAAGATCCTAGCGGACGGTCTTCGGAGACCCAGTACTTC
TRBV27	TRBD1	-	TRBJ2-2	CASSLGQGDTGELFF	TGTGCCAGCAGTCTGGGACAGGGGGACACCGGGGAGCTGTTTTTT
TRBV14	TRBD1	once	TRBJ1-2	CASSQQGGNSYYGYTF	TGTGCCAGCAGCCAACAGGGGGGCAATTCTTACTATGGCTACACCTTC
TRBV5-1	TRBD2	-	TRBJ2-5	CASRPSGGAETQYF	TGCGCCAGCAGACCTAGCGGGGGGGCAGAGACCCAGTACTTC
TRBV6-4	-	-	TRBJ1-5	CASKLEYAGNQPQHF	TGTGCCAGCAAACTGGAATATGCGGGAAATCAGCCCCAGCATTTT
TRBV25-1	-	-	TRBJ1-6	CASSEAQGWNSPLHF	TGTGCCAGCAGTGAAGCCCAGGGTTGGAATTCACCCCTCCACTTT
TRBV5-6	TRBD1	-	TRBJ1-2	CASSSGIDGTEFRHGYTF	TGTGCCAGCAGCTCGGGAATTGATGGGACAGAGTTTAGACATGGCTACACCTTC
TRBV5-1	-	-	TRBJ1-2	CASSLEPQGPGYTF	TGCGCCAGCAGCTTGGAACCACAGGGTCCGGGCTACACCTTC
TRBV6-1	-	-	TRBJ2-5	CASSGPLRRAGGSRETQYF	TGTGCCAGCAGTGGGCCCCTCAGGAGGGCAGGGGGGTCGAGAGAGACCCAGTACTTC
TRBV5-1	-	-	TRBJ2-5	CASSLDRGRAVETQYF	TGCGCCAGCAGCCTCGATAGGGGGAGGGCCGTGGAGACCCAGTACTTC
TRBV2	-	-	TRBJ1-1	CAILGDTEAFF	TGTGCCATCCTAGGGGACACTGAAGCTTTCTTT
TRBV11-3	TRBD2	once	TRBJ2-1	CASRLSGGLDNEQFF	TGTGCCAGCAGACTAAGCGGGGGACTCGACAATGAGCAGTTCTTC
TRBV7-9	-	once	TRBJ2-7	CASNRDFGYEQYF	TGTGCCAGCAACCGGGACTTCGGCTACGAGCAGTACTTC
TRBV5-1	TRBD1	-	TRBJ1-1	CASSSDPGQGVNTEAFF	TGCGCCAGCAGCTCGGATCCGGGACAGGGAGTGAACACTGAAGCTTTCTTT
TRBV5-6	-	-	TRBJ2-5	CASSLPRVAEETQYF	TGTGCCAGCAGCTTGCCGAGGGTTGCTGAAGAGACCCAGTACTTC
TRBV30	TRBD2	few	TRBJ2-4	CAWGRGWAAKNIQYF	TGTGCCTGGGGGAGGGGTTGGGCGGCCAAAAACATTCAGTACTTC
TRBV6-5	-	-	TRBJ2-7	CASSLSGASYEQYF	TGTGCCAGCTCCCTTTCAGGGGCCTCCTACGAGCAGTACTTC
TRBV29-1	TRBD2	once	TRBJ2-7	CSVGGTSGSASYEQYF	TGCAGCGTTGGTGGGACTAGCGGGAGTGCATCCTACGAGCAGTACTTC
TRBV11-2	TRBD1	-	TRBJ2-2	CASSLRTGSGTGELFF	TGTGCCAGCAGCTTACGGACAGGGTCGGGCACCGGGGAGCTGTTTTTT
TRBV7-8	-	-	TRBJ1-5	CASSPRPPDNQPQHF	TGTGCCAGCAGCCCTCGCCCCCCAGACAATCAGCCCCAGCATTTT
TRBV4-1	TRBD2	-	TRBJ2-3	CASSHFPGLAGGQDTDTQYF	TGCGCCAGCAGCCATTTTCCGGGACTAGCGGGAGGGCAGGACACAGATACGCAGTATTTT
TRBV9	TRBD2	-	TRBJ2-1	CASSPRILAGVGGHEQFF	TGTGCCAGCAGCCCCCGAATACTAGCGGGAGTAGGGGGGCATGAGCAGTTCTTC